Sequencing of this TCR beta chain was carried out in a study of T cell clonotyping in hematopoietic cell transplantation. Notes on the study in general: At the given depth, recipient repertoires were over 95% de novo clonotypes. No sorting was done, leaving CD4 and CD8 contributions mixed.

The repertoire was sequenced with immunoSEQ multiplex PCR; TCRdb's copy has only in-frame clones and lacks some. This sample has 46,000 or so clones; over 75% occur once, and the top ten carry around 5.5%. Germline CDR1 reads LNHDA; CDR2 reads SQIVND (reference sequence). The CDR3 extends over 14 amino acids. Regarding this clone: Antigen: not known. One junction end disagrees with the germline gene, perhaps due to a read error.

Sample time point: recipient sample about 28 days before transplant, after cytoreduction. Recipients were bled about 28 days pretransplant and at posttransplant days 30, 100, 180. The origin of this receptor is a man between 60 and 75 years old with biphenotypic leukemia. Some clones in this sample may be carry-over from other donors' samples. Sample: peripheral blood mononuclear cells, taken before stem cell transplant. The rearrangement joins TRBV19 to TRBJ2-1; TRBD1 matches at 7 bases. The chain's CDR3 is CASSQTGSVGVPIF. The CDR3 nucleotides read TGTGCCAGTAGCCAGACAGGGTCGGTGGGGGTTCCGATCTTC.